This T cell receptor beta chain derives from a study of T cells in Graves' hyperthyroidism and ophthalmopathy (dated by TCRdb to between 2018 and 2021). In the study overall: Peripheral blood samples were taken at initial diagnosis, before any treatment was given. TCR V-J signatures able to tell the groups apart were searched for in a discovery cohort of more than 90 patients, of whom roughly 42 had Graves' ophthalmopathy and more than 55 had stable Graves' hyperthyroidism. Prospective prediction of ophthalmopathy was tested in an independent validation cohort consisting of some 20 hyperthyroidism patients and about 17 patients who later progressed to ophthalmopathy. The roughly 90 discovery patients were divided at random into training and test sets in a 7:3 ratio. The study also compared thyroid tissue and blood T-cell repertoires from 6 or 7 Graves' hyperthyroidism patients. After blood sampling, hyperthyroidism patients were treated with methimazole at a starting dose of 30 mg daily, and ophthalmopathy patients were treated with high-dose intravenous methylprednisolone. The paper reports TCR Vbeta CDR3 sequencing of approximately 130 peripheral blood samples: over 40 ophthalmopathy, about 75 hyperthyroidism and some 17 progressor patients. The research as a whole found: In validation, the model predicted progression to ophthalmopathy a median of roughly 6.1 months before onset, with roughly 70% sensitivity and roughly 73% specificity. Sample size was not statistically predetermined, and investigators were not blinded to group allocation. Most expanded thyroid clonotypes (frequency above 0.001) were also detected in blood, a finding suggesting that blood repertoires may reflect thyroid immune responses. A model built on a 13 V-J signature distinguished ophthalmopathy from stable hyperthyroidism, reaching 85% to 90% sensitivity and about 81% specificity in cross-validation and 80%/75% in testing.

From V the trimming removes 4 bases and from J it removes 8 bases, while the gene matches leave 14 bases of the junction unaccounted for. Per the germline V gene, KGHSH is the CDR1 and LQKENI is the CDR2. The CDR3 runs 17 amino acids, cysteine and phenylalanine included. Solely the CDR3 DNA is kept, with 51 bases framed from the first base. This clonotype showed up just a few times. The antigen this receptor binds is unknown. No per-base quality is available; no much larger clone lies one base away. Stable Graves' hyperthyroidism was defined as no progression to ophthalmopathy during 18 months of follow-up. Hyperthyroidism patients were newly diagnosed, had a disease duration of under 2 months, and were aged 18 to 65 years. Any patient with an uncontrolled infection, another autoimmune disease, pregnancy or lactation was excluded. Diagnoses were established on the basis of clinical symptoms, serum thyroxine and TRAb, thyroid ultrasound, and orbital computed tomography. PBMCs were isolated from 10 ml of fresh peripheral blood by Ficoll-Paque density gradient centrifugation. Total RNA was extracted with Trizol reagent, and quality was checked on an Agilent 2100 Bioanalyzer.

TCR beta CDR3 regions were amplified from RNA transcripts. A first-round RT-PCR of the TCR CDR3 used the HTBI primer set with the Qiagen OneStep RT-PCR kit. Libraries were constructed in a second round of multiplex PCR, after which size selection and purification were carried out. Paired-end sequencing of the libraries was performed with 100 bp reads on an Illumina HiSeq2000. As for how the authors treated the data: SOAPnuke was used to process the raw data, throwing out any read that contained adapters or uncalled bases, had a mean Phred below 15, or lacked an exact constant-primer or identifier match. COPE v1.2.5 was used to merge high-quality paired reads, and clonotypes were defined as unique nucleotide sequences. Clonotypes were aligned to IMGT TRBV, TRBD and TRBJ reference segments using MiTCR v1.1. The analysis was restricted to V-J combinations with a frequency above 0.0001, which together covered roughly 99% of the repertoires. A TCS score was defined as the ratio of F50 (clonal expansion) to E x V (chaos), with BLOSUM62-based TCRdist applied between CDR3 peptides within each V-J. Welch's t-statistics and random forest reduced around 520 V-J features to roughly 13, which were used in a naive Bayes classifier (R e1071). TCRdb ran its own pipeline on the public reads, namely fastp trimming at Q25 and MiXCR clone calling, and kept in-frame beta chains. Identical CDR3 protein sequences are pooled into one entry, listed with their most common genes and DNA. The authors' filters were not applied to this entry. The sample profile shows about 710,000 distinct CDR3 sequences; about a sixth of them were found once. The leading ten clones occupy around 7.7% of the sample.

This receptor chain uses TRBV18 and TRBJ2-1, with 10 bases matching TRBD2. What was sequenced was blood. The receptor's source is a man between 18 and 29 years old with Graves' hyperthyroidism. Here the CDR3 is given as CASSLLQASGGTDEQFF. The DNA sequence follows: TGTGCCAGCTCACTGCTCCAGGCTAGCGGGGGAACGGATGAGCAGTTCTTC.